This TCR beta chain was sequenced for a study of T cell repertoires in cytomegalovirus infection. Whole-study findings and limits: The response measured ex vivo was dominated by TCR beta clonotypes (HLA-C-restricted and CMV-specific). Carriers of CMV plus the relevant HLA were identified by cumulative public TCR beta family frequency.

V was trimmed by 6 bases and J by 4 bases, leaving 10 bases between them. The CDR3 sequence is 13 residues long. Germline CDR1 MNHNY, CDR2 SVGAGI (reference sequence). TCRdb reanalysed the reads using MiXCR and keeps one entry per CDR3 protein. The sample comprises approximately 150,000 distinct CDR3 sequences, roughly 17% of which are singletons, and approximately 18% rests with the top ten. Concerning this clonotype: Its specificity is unknown.

The chain uses TRBV6-6 and TRBJ2-1; D not resolved. The sequence derives from a human donor in good health (CMV status not recorded). Some clones in this sample may be carry-over from other donors' samples. Sequences were obtained from CD8+ T cells from PBMCs. The CDR3 DNA reads as TGTGCCAGCAGCCCGGTGGGATACAATGAGCAGTTCTTC. The encoded protein is CASSPVGYNEQFF.